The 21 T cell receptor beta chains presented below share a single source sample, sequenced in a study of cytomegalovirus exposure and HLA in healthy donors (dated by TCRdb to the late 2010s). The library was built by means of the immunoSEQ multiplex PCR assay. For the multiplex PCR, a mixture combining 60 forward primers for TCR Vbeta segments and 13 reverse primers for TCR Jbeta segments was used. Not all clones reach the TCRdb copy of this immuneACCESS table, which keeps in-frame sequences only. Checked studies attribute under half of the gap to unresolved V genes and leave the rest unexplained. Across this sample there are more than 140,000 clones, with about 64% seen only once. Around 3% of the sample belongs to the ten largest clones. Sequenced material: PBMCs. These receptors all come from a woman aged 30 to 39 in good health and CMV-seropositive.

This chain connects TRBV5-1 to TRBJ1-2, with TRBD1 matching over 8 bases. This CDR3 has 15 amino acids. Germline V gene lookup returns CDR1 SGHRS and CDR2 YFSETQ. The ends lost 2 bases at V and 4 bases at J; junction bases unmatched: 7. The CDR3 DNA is TGCGCCAGCAGCTTCGGACAGGGACCAGGCTATGGCTACACCTTC. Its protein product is CASSFGQGPGYGYTF.

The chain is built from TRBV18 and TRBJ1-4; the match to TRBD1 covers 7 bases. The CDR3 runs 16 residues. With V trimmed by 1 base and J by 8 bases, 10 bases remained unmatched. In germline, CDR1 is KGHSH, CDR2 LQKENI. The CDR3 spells CASSPQWDSGGEKLFF. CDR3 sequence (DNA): TGTGCCAGCTCACCACAGTGGGACAGTGGAGGGGAAAAACTGTTTTTT. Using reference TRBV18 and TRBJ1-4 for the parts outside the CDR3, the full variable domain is NAGVMQNPRHLVRRRGQEARLRCSPMKGHSHVYWYRQLPEEGLKFMVYLQKENIIDESGMPKERFSAEFPKEGPSILRIQQVVRGDSAAYFCASSPQWDSGGEKLFFGSGTQLSVL.

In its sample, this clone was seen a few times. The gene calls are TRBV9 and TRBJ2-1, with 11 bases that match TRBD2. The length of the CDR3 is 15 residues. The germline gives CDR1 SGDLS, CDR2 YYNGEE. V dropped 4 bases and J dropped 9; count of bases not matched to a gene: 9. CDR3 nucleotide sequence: TGTGCCAGCAGCACAGCCGGGACTAGCGGACTTGAGCAGTTCTTC. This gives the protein CASSTAGTSGLEQFF.

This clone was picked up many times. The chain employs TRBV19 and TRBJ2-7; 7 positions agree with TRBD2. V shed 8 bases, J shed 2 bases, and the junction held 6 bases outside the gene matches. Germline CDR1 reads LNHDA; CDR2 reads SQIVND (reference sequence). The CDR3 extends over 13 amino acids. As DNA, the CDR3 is TGTGCCAGTGGGGAGGGGAGCACCTACGAGCAGTACTTC. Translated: CASGEGSTYEQYF.

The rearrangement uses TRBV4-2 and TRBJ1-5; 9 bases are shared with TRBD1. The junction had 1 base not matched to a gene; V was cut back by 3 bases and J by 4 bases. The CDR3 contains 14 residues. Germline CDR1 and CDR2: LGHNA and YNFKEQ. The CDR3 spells CASSHGQGNQPQHF. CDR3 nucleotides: TGTGCCAGCAGCCACGGACAGGGGAATCAGCCCCAGCATTTT.

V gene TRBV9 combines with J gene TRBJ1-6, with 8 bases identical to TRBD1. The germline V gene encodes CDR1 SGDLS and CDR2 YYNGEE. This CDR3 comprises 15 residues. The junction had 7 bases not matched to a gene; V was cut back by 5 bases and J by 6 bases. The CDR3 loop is CASRAGGQGNSPLHF. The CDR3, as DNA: TGTGCCAGCAGAGCGGGTGGACAGGGTAATTCACCCCTCCACTTT.

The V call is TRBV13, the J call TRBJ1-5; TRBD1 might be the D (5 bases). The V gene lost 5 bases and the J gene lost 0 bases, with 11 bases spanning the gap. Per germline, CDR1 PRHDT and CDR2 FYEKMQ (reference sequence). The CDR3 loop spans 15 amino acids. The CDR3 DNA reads TGTGCCAGCAGCCAACAGGCTTATAGCAATCAGCCCCAGCATTTT. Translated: CASSQQAYSNQPQHF.

The CDR3 DNA is TGTGCCAGCAGACCACTAGCGGGGGGTTACAATGAGCAGTTCTTC. Its protein product is CASRPLAGGYNEQFF. V is TRBV28 and J is TRBJ2-1, with 12 bases matching TRBD2. V was pared by 6 bases and J by 4 bases, with 4 bases of the junction left unmatched. The CDR3 is 15 amino acids. Germline-derived CDR1 and CDR2 are MDHEN and SYDVKM. The whole variable domain, remainder taken from reference TRBV28 and TRBJ2-1, is DVKVTQSSRYLVKRTGEKVFLECVQDMDHENMFWYRQDPGLGLRLIYFSYDVKMKEKGDIPEGYSVSREKKERFSLILESASTNQTSMYLCASRPLAGGYNEQFFGPGTRLTVL.

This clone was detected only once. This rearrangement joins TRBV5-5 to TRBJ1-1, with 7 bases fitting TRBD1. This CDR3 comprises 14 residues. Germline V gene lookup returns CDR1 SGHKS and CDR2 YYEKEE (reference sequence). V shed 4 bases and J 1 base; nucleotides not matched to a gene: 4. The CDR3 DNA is TGTGCCAGCAGCCGGGGACAGAGGAACACTGAAGCTTTCTTT. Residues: CASSRGQRNTEAFF.

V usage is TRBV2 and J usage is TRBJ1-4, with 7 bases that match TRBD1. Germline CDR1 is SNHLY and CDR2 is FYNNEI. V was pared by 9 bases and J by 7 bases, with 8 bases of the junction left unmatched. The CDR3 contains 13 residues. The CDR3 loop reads CASTTGRSEKLFF. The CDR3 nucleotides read TGTGCCAGTACGACAGGGAGGAGTGAAAAACTGTTTTTT.

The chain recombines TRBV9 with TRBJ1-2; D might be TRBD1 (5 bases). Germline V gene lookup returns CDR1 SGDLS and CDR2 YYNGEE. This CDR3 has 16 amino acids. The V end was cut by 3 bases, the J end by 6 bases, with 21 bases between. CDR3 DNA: TGTGCCAGCAGCGCAACCCCCAGGAGGGGTGTGGATGGCTACACCTTC. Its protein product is CASSATPRRGVDGYTF.

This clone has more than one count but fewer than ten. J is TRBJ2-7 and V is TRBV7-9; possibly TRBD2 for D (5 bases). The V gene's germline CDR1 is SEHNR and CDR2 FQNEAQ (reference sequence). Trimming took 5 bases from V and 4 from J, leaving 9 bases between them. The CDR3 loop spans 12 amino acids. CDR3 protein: CASSPGGYEQYF. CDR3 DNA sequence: TGTGCCAGCAGCCCCGGCGGGTACGAGCAGTACTTC.

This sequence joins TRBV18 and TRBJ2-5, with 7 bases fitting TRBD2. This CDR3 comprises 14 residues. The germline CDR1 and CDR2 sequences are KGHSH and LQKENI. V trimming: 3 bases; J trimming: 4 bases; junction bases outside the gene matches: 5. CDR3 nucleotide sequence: TGTGCCAGCTCACCTCGACTAGCAACAGAGACCCAGTACTTC. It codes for CASSPRLATETQYF.

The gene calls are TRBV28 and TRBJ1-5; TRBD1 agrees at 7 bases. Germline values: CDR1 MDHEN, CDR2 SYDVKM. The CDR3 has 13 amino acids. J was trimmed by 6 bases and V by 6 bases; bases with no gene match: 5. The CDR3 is CASRRQGTQPQHF. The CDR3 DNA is TGTGCCAGCAGGCGACAGGGAACTCAGCCCCAGCATTTT.

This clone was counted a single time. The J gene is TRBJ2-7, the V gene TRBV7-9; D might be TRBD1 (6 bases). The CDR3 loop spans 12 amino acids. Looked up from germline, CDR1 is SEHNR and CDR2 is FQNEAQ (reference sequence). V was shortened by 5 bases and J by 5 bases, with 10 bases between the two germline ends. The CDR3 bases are TGTGCCAGCAGCAGACAGGCCCACGAGCAGTACTTC. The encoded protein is CASSRQAHEQYF.

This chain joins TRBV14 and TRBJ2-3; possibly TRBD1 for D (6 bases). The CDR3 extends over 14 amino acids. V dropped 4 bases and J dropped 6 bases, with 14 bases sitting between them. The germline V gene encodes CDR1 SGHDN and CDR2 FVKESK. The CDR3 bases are TGTGCCAGCAGCCTTCGGACAGCCCGGGATACGCAGTATTTT. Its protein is CASSLRTARDTQYF.

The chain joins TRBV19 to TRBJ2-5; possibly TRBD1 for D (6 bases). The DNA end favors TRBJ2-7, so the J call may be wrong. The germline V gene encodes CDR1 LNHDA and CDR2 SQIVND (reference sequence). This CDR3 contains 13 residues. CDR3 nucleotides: TGTGCCAGTAGTTGGGTACAGGGTGGCGAGCAGTACTTC. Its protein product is CASSWVQGGEQYF.

The CDR3 region is CASSTSVAGGPLGHEQYF. CDR3 coding DNA: TGCGCCAGCAGTACATCAGTGGCGGGGGGGCCTTTGGGCCACGAGCAGTACTTC. V usage is TRBV5-1 and J usage is TRBJ2-7, with 9 bases fitting TRBD2. This CDR3 is built from 18 residues. Germline V gene lookup returns CDR1 SGHRS and CDR2 YFSETQ. The trim removed 5 bases at V and 5 bases at J, leaving 20 bases unmatched.

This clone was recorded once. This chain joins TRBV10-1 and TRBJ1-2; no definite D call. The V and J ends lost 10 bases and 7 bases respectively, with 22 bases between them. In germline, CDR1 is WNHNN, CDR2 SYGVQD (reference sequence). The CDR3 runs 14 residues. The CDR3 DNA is TGCGCCAAACCATGGAGTCCGGCCGTGGGTGGCTACACCTTC. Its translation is CAKPWSPAVGGYTF.

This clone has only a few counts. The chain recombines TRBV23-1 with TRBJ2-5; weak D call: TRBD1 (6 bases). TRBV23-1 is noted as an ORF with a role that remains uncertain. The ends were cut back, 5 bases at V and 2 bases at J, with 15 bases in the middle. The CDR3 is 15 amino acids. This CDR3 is CASSFPTGIQETQYF. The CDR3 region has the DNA TGCGCCAGCAGTTTCCCAACAGGGATACAAGAGACCCAGTACTTC.

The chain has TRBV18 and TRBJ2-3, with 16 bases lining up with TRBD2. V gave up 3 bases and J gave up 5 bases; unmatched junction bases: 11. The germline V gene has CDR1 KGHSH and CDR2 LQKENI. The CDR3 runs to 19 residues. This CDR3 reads CASSPTQGLAGGPRDTQYF. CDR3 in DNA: TGTGCCAGCTCACCTACCCAGGGACTAGCGGGGGGGCCGAGAGATACGCAGTATTTT.